Following are 16 T cell receptor beta chains from one sample sequenced in a study of cytotoxic CD8 clonotypes in ibrutinib-treated CLL (dated by TCRdb to the early 2020s). Receptor amplification or capture employed the immunoSEQ multiplex PCR assay. The source is immuneACCESS, and TCRdb retained only in-frame sequences with V and J called. Part of the clones is not carried over; for the studies checked, unresolved V genes explain less than half of this, and the remainder is unexplained. For this sample the table gives roughly 15,000 clones, of which 80% to 85% were detected only once. Approximately 17% of the sample is taken by the ten largest. Sequenced material: PBMCs, taken before ibrutinib treatment. These receptors were taken from a human donor with chronic lymphocytic leukemia.

This clone was counted only a few times. The rearrangement links TRBV5-4 to TRBJ2-2; D not certain. The germline gives CDR1 SGHNT, CDR2 YYREEE (reference sequence). The CDR3 is 14 amino acids. Between the trimmed V and J ends, which lost 0 bases and 1 base, there was a span of 4 bases. The chain's CDR3 is CASSLGENTGELFF. The CDR3 DNA reads as TGTGCCAGCAGCTTGGGAGAGAACACCGGGGAGCTGTTTTTT.

The V call is TRBV25-1, the J call TRBJ1-4, with 8 bases matching TRBD1. V lost 6 bases to trimming and J lost 8 bases; unmatched junction nucleotides: 8. The CDR3 has 14 amino acids. CDR1 is MGHDK, CDR2 SYGVNS, per germline. The CDR3 region has the DNA TGTGCCAGCAGCTTGGACAGGGTCGACGAAAAACTGTTTTTT. It encodes CASSLDRVDEKLFF.

The gene calls are TRBV6-4 and TRBJ2-1, with a weak D call TRBD2 (6 bases). This CDR3 comprises 16 residues. CDR1 is MRHNA, CDR2 SNTAGT, per germline. With 0 bases removed from V and 1 base from J, the gap between germline ends came to 10 bases. CDR3 amino acids: CASSDSGGSSYNEQFF. CDR3 DNA sequence: TGTGCCAGCAGTGACTCTGGGGGGTCGTCCTACAATGAGCAGTTCTTC.

This chain uses TRBV15 with TRBJ2-1, with a possible D match to TRBD2 (6 bases). V gave up 4 bases and J gave up 1 base, with 17 bases separating them. CDR3 length: 17 amino acids. Germline CDR1 reads LNHNV; CDR2 reads YYDKDF (reference sequence). CDR3 DNA: TGTGCCACCAGCACGCTCTTCCGGGAGAGGTCCTACAATGAGCAGTTCTTC. This translates into CATSTLFRERSYNEQFF.

V is TRBV7-2 and J is TRBJ1-2; D remains unclear. In germline, CDR1 is SGHTA, CDR2 FQGNSA. The CDR3 is 14 residues long. Trimming shortened V by 0 bases and J by 6 bases, and 11 bases separated the two germline ends. The CDR3 DNA follows: TGTGCCAGCAGCTTAGCGTCTCGGGAGGATGGCTACACCTTC. It yields the protein CASSLASREDGYTF.

The chain couples TRBV9 to TRBJ2-1; D ambiguous. The germline V gene has CDR1 SGDLS and CDR2 YYNGEE. The CDR3 is made up of 12 amino acids. V was trimmed by 3 bases and J by 9 bases, leaving 10 bases between them. CDR3 bases: TGTGCCAGCAGCGGCGGACCGGGTGAGCAGTTCTTC. Translated: CASSGGPGEQFF.

The chain is built from TRBV19 and TRBJ2-1; 10 bases are a match to TRBD1. The junction had 15 bases not matched to a gene; V was cut back by 6 bases and J by 7 bases. The CDR3 consists of 17 residues. Germline CDR1 LNHDA, CDR2 SQIVND (reference sequence). The CDR3 DNA sequence: TGTGCCAGTAGCGCCTCCCGAGGGACAGGGGTGAGGAATGAGCAGTTCTTC. Its translation is CASSASRGTGVRNEQFF.

The chain is built from TRBV7-8 and TRBJ2-7; 10 nucleotides match TRBD1. V was clipped by 6 bases and J by 6 bases; unmatched bases: 11. Per the germline V gene, CDR1 is SGHVS and CDR2 is FQNEAQ. The CDR3 has 15 amino acids. The CDR3 nucleotides are TGTGCCAGCAGTGGCGCCGGACAGGGGGTATTCGAGCAGTACTTC. Translating it yields CASSGAGQGVFEQYF.

The gene calls are TRBV19 and TRBJ2-5; D unclear. Germline V gene data show CDR1 as LNHDA and CDR2 as SQIVND (reference sequence). The CDR3 runs 15 residues. V gave up 9 bases and J gave up 0 bases, with 17 bases separating them. The CDR3 sequence is CASAPISGDQETQYF. The CDR3, as DNA: TGTGCCAGCGCTCCTATTTCGGGTGACCAAGAGACCCAGTACTTC.

The chain employs TRBV7-2 and TRBJ2-5, with D tentatively TRBD1 (6 bases). CDR1 is SGHTA, CDR2 FQGNSA, per germline. Trimming shortened V by 6 bases and J by 5 bases, and 13 bases separated the two germline ends. This CDR3 is built from 13 residues. DNA of the CDR3: TGTGCCAGCAGTGAAAGTAGGGGGGAGACCCAGTACTTC. Encoded protein: CASSESRGETQYF. The whole variable domain, filled in from reference TRBV7-2 and TRBJ2-5, reads GAGVSQSPSNKVTEKGKDVELRCDPISGHTALYWYRQSLGQGLEFLIYFQGNSAPDKSGLPSDRFSAERTGGSVSTLTIQRTQQEDSAVYLCASSESRGETQYFGPGTRLLVL.

The chain joins TRBV11-3 to TRBJ2-1; 9 bases match TRBD2. From germline, CDR1 is SGHNT and CDR2 YENEEA. V trimming: 1 base; J trimming: 8 bases; junction bases outside the gene matches: 9. This CDR3 has 16 residues. The CDR3 protein is CASSLGVAGDSDEQFF. The CDR3 bases are TGTGCCAGCAGCTTAGGTGTAGCGGGAGATTCAGATGAGCAGTTCTTC.

The table lists this clone with a count of one. V is TRBV9 and J is TRBJ2-3; tentative D call: TRBD2 (6 bases). Trimming left V 4 bases short and J 0 bases short, with 12 bases between. The CDR3 length is 15 residues. Germline assignment: CDR1 SGDLS and CDR2 YYNGEE. The CDR3 region is CASSSQRASTDTQYF. The CDR3 bases are TGTGCCAGCAGCTCTCAGCGGGCAAGCACAGATACGCAGTATTTT.

This chain links TRBV5-4 with TRBJ2-1; 10 bases are a match to TRBD2. Losses at the gene ends were 1 base for V and 4 bases for J; bases not matched to a gene: 5. The CDR3 covers 16 residues. Germline V gene lookup returns CDR1 SGHNT and CDR2 YYREEE (reference sequence). DNA for the CDR3: TGTGCCAGCAGCTTGACCCTAGCGGGAGCTTACAATGAGCAGTTCTTC. It yields the protein CASSLTLAGAYNEQFF. Based on the CDR3 plus reference TRBV5-4 and TRBJ2-1, the full variable domain is ETGVTQSPTHLIKTRGQQVTLRCSSQSGHNTVSWYQQALGQGPQFIFQYYREEENGRGNFPPRFSGLQFPNYSSELNVNALELDDSALYLCASSLTLAGAYNEQFFGPGTRLTVL.

The V call is TRBV19, the J call TRBJ1-1; 11 nucleotides agree with TRBD1. There are 15 residues in the CDR3. The V gene end was trimmed by 5 bases and the J gene end by 3 bases; junction bases not matched to a gene: 5. From germline, CDR1 is LNHDA and CDR2 SQIVND (reference sequence). The chain's CDR3 is CASSFGQGAHTEAFF. The CDR3 bases are TGTGCCAGTAGTTTCGGACAGGGGGCGCACACTGAAGCTTTCTTT.

V is TRBV30 and J is TRBJ2-5, with 8 bases fitting TRBD2. The CDR3 is made up of 15 amino acids. Unmatched junction bases numbered 11, after V lost 3 bases and J lost 5 bases. From germline, CDR1 is GTSNPN and CDR2 SVGIG (reference sequence). This CDR3 reads CAWRGTGLVSETQYF. CDR3 nucleotide sequence: TGTGCCTGGAGAGGCACGGGACTAGTCTCTGAGACCCAGTACTTC.

This clone was counted a few times. The chain has TRBV2 and TRBJ1-5; the D gene is possibly TRBD1 (6 bases). CDR1 is SNHLY, CDR2 FYNNEI, per germline. The CDR3 totals 13 residues. V lost 7 bases, J lost 0 bases, and 7 bases lay in between. The CDR3 reads CASTGDSNQPQHF. The DNA for the CDR3 is TGTGCCAGCACAGGGGATAGCAATCAGCCCCAGCATTTT.